The 13 T cell receptor beta chains below were found in one sample sequenced in a study of blood T cells in healthy people across ages. Primers used in a second PCR of roughly 7 to 12 cycles were a sample-barcoded 5' primer and a J-beta primer mix. TCRdb re-called the 5' RACE reads through MiXCR, storing one row per CDR3 protein. Of 700,000 to 850,000 distinct CDR3 sequences listed, about 53% are singletons. Sequences were obtained from blood. The receptors shown here come from a man older than 75 in good health.

The CDR3, as DNA: TGCGCCAGCAGCACCGATTTTGGACAGTTCCCGTACTTC. Protein sequence: CASSTDFGQFPYF. V usage is TRBV5-1 and J usage is TRBJ2-4; tentatively, D is TRBD1 (6 bases). Trimming pared 4 bases from V and 15 bases from J, leaving 20 bases between. This CDR3 spans 13 amino acids. Germline-derived CDR1 and CDR2 are SGHRS and YFSETQ.

This rearrangement joins TRBV24-1 to TRBJ2-1; 8 bases line up with TRBD1. Germline CDR1 and CDR2: KGHDR and SFDVKD. This CDR3 has 16 amino acids. V lost 4 bases and J lost 3; bases outside the gene matches: 7. The CDR3, as DNA: TGTGCCACCAGTGACACGACAGGGGCGAACTACAATGAGCAGTTCTTC. Its translation: CATSDTTGANYNEQFF.

This clonotype occurred many times. The chain employs TRBV29-1 and TRBJ2-6, with D perhaps matching TRBD1 (5 bases). The germline gives CDR1 SQVTM, CDR2 ANQGSEA. CDR3 length: 12 residues. Trimming cost V 4 bases and J 5 bases, with 6 bases left between them. In nucleotides, the CDR3 is TGCAGCGTTGGGGGCTGGGCCAACGTCCTGACTTTC. It yields the protein CSVGGWANVLTF.

This clonotype was seen a few times. The V gene is TRBV29-1, the J gene TRBJ2-3; 9 positions match TRBD2. The CDR3 totals 13 residues. J lost 3 bases, V lost 3 bases, and 1 base had no gene match. Germline V lookup: CDR1 SQVTM, CDR2 ANQGSEA. The CDR3 DNA reads TGCAGCGTTGAGCGGGGGGGGACAGATACGCAGTATTTT. It encodes CSVERGGTDTQYF.

This chain links TRBV15 with TRBJ1-2, with D maybe TRBD1 (6 bases). Germline-derived CDR1 and CDR2 are LNHNV and YYDKDF (reference sequence). The germline V and J ends were trimmed by 1 base and 7 bases, with 16 bases remaining between them. The CDR3 is made up of 15 amino acids. The CDR3 DNA reads TGTGCCACCAGCAGAGGCGCAGGGGAGGTCTGTGGCTACACCTTC. This codes for CATSRGAGEVCGYTF.

There are a few counts of this clonotype. The CDR3 sequence is CASSTRLAGRYNEQFF. CDR3 bases: TGTGCCAGCAGCACTCGACTAGCGGGACGCTACAATGAGCAGTTCTTC. The V gene is TRBV11-2, the J gene TRBJ2-1, with 11 bases matching TRBD2. This CDR3 is 16 amino acids long. Looked up from germline, CDR1 is SGHAT and CDR2 is FQNNGV. Trimming cost V 5 bases and J 3 bases; bases outside gene matches: 6.

The chain is built from TRBV5-5 and TRBJ1-1, with a weak D call TRBD1 (6 bases). Trimming removed 4 bases at V and 0 bases at J, with 13 bases between. Germline CDR1 is SGHKS and CDR2 is YYEKEE (reference sequence). The CDR3 contains 15 residues. CDR3 loop: CASSSPGGLNTEAFF. In nucleotides, the CDR3 is TGTGCCAGCAGCAGCCCCGGGGGCCTGAACACTGAAGCTTTCTTT.

The rearrangement links TRBV6-5 to TRBJ1-2, with 8 bases fitting TRBD1. V lost 3 bases to trimming and J lost 6 bases; unmatched junction nucleotides: 9. Germline assignment: CDR1 MNHEY and CDR2 SVGAGI. This CDR3 has 15 residues. In nucleotides, the CDR3 is TGTGCCAGCAGTTATTCCCGGACAGGGAGAAATGGCTACACCTTC. It specifies CASSYSRTGRNGYTF.

Of note for this clonotype: Likely a read error: the CDR3 ends without its conserved phenylalanine or tryptophan. The chain uses TRBV12-3 or TRBV12-4 and TRBJ2-3, with TRBD1 matching over 12 bases. The V gene end was trimmed by 5 bases and the J gene end by 4 bases; junction bases not matched to a gene: 7. The CDR3 consists of 16 residues. Here the CDR3 DNA reads TGTGCCAGCAGTCGAAGAGGGACAGGGGGCCCAGATACGCAGTATTCT. Translating gives CASSRRGTGGPDTQYS.

A remark on this clonotype: One junction end does not reproduce the germline sequence, and a read error may be involved. V gene TRBV28 combines with J gene TRBJ2-1; TRBD2 matches at 10 bases. The CDR3 is made up of 16 amino acids. Germline V gene data show CDR1 as MDHEN and CDR2 as SYDVKM. The CDR3, as DNA: TGTACCAGCAGTTTATTGTCTAGCGGGAGTTTAGGGGAGCAGTTCTTC. Translating gives CTSSLLSSGSLGEQFF.

This chain connects TRBV3-1 to TRBJ2-1; a weak D match, TRBD2 (5 bases). The V gene lost 2 bases and the J gene lost 5 bases, with 13 bases spanning the gap. The CDR3 loop spans 15 amino acids. Germline-derived CDR1 and CDR2 are LGHDT and YNNKEL (reference sequence). The CDR3: CASSQIGRDDNEQFF. The CDR3 DNA reads as TGTGCCAGCAGCCAAATAGGGAGAGACGACAATGAGCAGTTCTTC.

The chain joins TRBV15 to TRBJ1-2; no definite D call. V lost 0 bases and J 7 bases, leaving 9 bases between the germline ends. Germline CDR1 is LNHNV and CDR2 is YYDKDF (reference sequence). The CDR3 loop spans 13 amino acids. This CDR3 is CATSRDVMGGYTF. In DNA, the CDR3 is TGTGCCACCAGCAGAGACGTTATGGGTGGCTACACCTTC. Looking up the rest from reference TRBV15 and TRBJ1-2 gives the full variable domain: DAMVIQNPRYQVTQFGKPVTLSCSQTLNHNVMYWYQQKSSQAPKLLFHYYDKDFNNEADTPDNFQSRRPNTSFCFLDIRSPGLGDTAMYLCATSRDVMGGYTFGSGTRLTVV.

This clonotype was counted once. The CDR3 sequence: CASSSDTTWSEQFF. As DNA, the CDR3 is TGTGCCAGCAGCTCCGACACTACGTGGAGTGAGCAGTTCTTC. The chain is built from TRBV5-6 and TRBJ2-1; D call uncertain. The V gene's germline CDR1 is SGHDT and CDR2 YYEEEE. This CDR3 has 14 amino acids. V was clipped by 3 bases and J by 9 bases, with 16 bases between them.